This TCR beta chain was documented in a study of T-cell memory formation after mild COVID-19. The wider study: The study found TCR clusters largely donor specific.

TCRdb used MiXCR to reprocess the 5' RACE reads, holding one entry per CDR3 protein. The table includes about 84,000 distinct CDR3 sequences, more than 11% detected once. The J segment lost 8 bases and the V segment lost 0 bases, leaving 12 bases of the junction unmatched. From germline, CDR1 is SQVTM and CDR2 ANQGSEA. This CDR3 is 16 amino acids long. Overall study results and limits: Cross-reactive memory seemingly joined, as some responding clones were found in pre-infection memory. CD8+ contracting clones occupied EMRA, while CD4+ ones occupied mainly CM and EM.

This clonotype showed up many times. The target antigen is unknown. Sequencing was done on a sample of PBMCs or a T cell subset sorted from them (not recorded which). The chain employs TRBV29-1 and TRBJ2-1; 8 bases agree with TRBD2. This sequence originates from an adult woman who had mild COVID-19 (a few samples of this study predate the infection). Cell type and time point are not known. The DNA for the CDR3 is TGCAGCGTTGAAGAAAGTGGGCGGGGGGTAGTGGATGAGCAGTTCTTC. The encoded protein is CSVEESGRGVVDEQFF.